The 32 T cell receptor beta chains reported below all come from one sample, sequenced in a study of blood T cell repertoires in COVID-19. Generated by immunoSEQ multiplex PCR, the TCRdb table keeps only in-frame clones and is missing some. Of tens of thousands of clones in the sample, over 60% are singletons; the top ten hold approximately 6.8%. Sequencing was done on a sample of peripheral blood. These receptors all stem from a man aged 65-85 years with acute or convalescent COVID-19.

A few counts support this clone. The J gene is TRBJ2-7, the V gene TRBV7-9; TRBD1 matches 8 bases. CDR3 length: 13 amino acids. V dropped 5 bases and J dropped 3; count of bases not matched to a gene: 3. The germline gives CDR1 SEHNR, CDR2 FQNEAQ (reference sequence). The CDR3 protein is CASSPTGDYEQYF. In DNA form, the CDR3 reads TGTGCCAGCAGCCCGACAGGGGACTACGAGCAGTACTTC.

The chain carries TRBV9 and TRBJ2-5; 7 bases align to TRBD1. CDR1 and CDR2 (germline): SGDLS, YYNGEE. V shed 1 base and J 1 base; nucleotides not matched to a gene: 4. CDR3 length equals 15 residues. CDR3 sequence reads: CASSVMGTAQETQYF. The CDR3 region has the DNA TGTGCCAGCAGCGTAATGGGGACAGCCCAAGAGACCCAGTACTTC.

The rearrangement uses TRBV6-5 and TRBJ2-3, with D possibly being TRBD1 (6 bases). Trimming cost V 7 bases and J 2 bases, with 16 bases left between them. This CDR3 spans 15 amino acids. The germline V gene has CDR1 MNHEY and CDR2 SVGAGI. The CDR3 loop reads CASKRTEVYTDTQYF. DNA for the CDR3: TGTGCCAGCAAACGGACAGAGGTATACACAGATACGCAGTATTTT.

This clone has more than one count but fewer than ten. The chain uses TRBV24-1 and TRBJ2-3; weak D call: TRBD1 (5 bases). Trimming cost V 4 bases and J 2 bases, with 12 bases left between them. Germline V gene sequence: CDR1 KGHDR, CDR2 SFDVKD. The CDR3 contains 15 residues. The CDR3 sequence: CATSDPQGFTDTQYF. CDR3 nucleotide sequence: TGTGCCACCAGTGACCCCCAGGGTTTCACAGATACGCAGTATTTT.

The chain combines TRBV19 with TRBJ2-6, with D possibly being TRBD1 (6 bases). V shed 3 bases and J shed 3 bases, with 15 bases lying between them. CDR3 length equals 17 residues. CDR1 is LNHDA and CDR2 is SQIVND in the germline V gene (reference sequence). Here the CDR3 reads CASSMLDRTDGANVLTF. The CDR3 nucleotides are TGTGCCAGTAGTATGCTGGACAGAACAGATGGGGCCAACGTCCTGACTTTC.

The V call is TRBV27, the J call TRBJ2-2; weak D call: TRBD1 (6 bases). V was shortened by 8 bases and J by 1 base, with 11 bases between the two germline ends. This CDR3 has 14 amino acids. Germline CDR1 and CDR2: MNHEY and SMNVEV (reference sequence). CDR3 DNA sequence: TGTGCCAGCGGGGACATTCTGAACACCGGGGAGCTGTTTTTT. This codes for CASGDILNTGELFF.

The chain couples TRBV29-1 to TRBJ2-2; 12 bases are a match to TRBD2. Trimming at V came to 0 bases and at J to 5 bases, leaving 4 bases not matched to a gene. The CDR3 is made up of 16 amino acids. CDR1 and CDR2 from the germline V gene are SQVTM and ANQGSEA. The DNA for the CDR3 is TGCAGCGTTGAAGATCGAACTAGCGGGGGGACCGGGGAGCTGTTTTTT. Translating gives CSVEDRTSGGTGELFF.

This sequence joins TRBV27 and TRBJ1-6; TRBD1 agrees at 9 bases. Germline trimming cut 3 bases from V and 10 bases from J; bases unmatched to any gene: 13. CDR1 MNHEY and CDR2 SMNVEV come from the germline V gene (reference sequence). The CDR3 has 17 residues. Here the CDR3 reads CASSFSVWGQGASPLHF. CDR3 in DNA: TGTGCCAGCAGTTTCTCCGTCTGGGGACAGGGTGCGTCACCCCTCCACTTT.

The chain couples TRBV28 to TRBJ2-7; TRBD1 aligns across 7 bases. The V segment lost 7 bases and the J segment 2 bases; nucleotides outside the gene matches: 11. Germline V CDR1 and CDR2: MDHEN, SYDVKM. This CDR3 is built from 15 residues. The CDR3 DNA reads as TGTGCCAGCACTCACACCCTACAGGGGACCTACGAGCAGTACTTC. Translation gives CASTHTLQGTYEQYF.

This clone was picked up a small number of times. The CDR3 loop is CASSLGGSTYNEQFF. CDR3 sequence (DNA): TGTGCCAGCAGTTTGGGCGGGAGTACCTACAATGAGCAGTTCTTC. The chain has TRBV28 and TRBJ2-1; 7 nucleotides match TRBD2. V dropped 3 bases and J dropped 2; count of bases not matched to a gene: 4. The CDR3 totals 15 residues. The V gene's germline CDR1 is MDHEN and CDR2 SYDVKM.

The count of this clone is one. V gene TRBV25-1 combines with J gene TRBJ2-7, with TRBD1 matching 8 bases. V was pared by 5 bases and J by 0 bases, with 0 bases of the junction left unmatched. Germline V CDR1 and CDR2: MGHDK, SYGVNS. The CDR3 is made up of 13 amino acids. The CDR3 spells CASSQGASYEQYF. The CDR3 coding sequence is TGTGCCAGCAGTCAGGGGGCCTCCTACGAGCAGTACTTC.

This chain joins TRBV5-1 and TRBJ2-5; D perhaps matches TRBD1 (6 bases). CDR1 is SGHRS and CDR2 is YFSETQ in the germline V gene. The ends were cut back, 5 bases at V and 5 bases at J, with 16 bases in the middle. The CDR3 has 14 residues. CDR3 sequence: CASRSWTVGETQYF. CDR3 sequence (DNA): TGCGCCAGCAGATCCTGGACAGTGGGGGAGACCCAGTACTTC.

This clone was detected only a few times. The chain employs TRBV5-1 and TRBJ2-7; 12 bases map to TRBD1. This CDR3 contains 15 residues. Germline trimming cut 4 bases from V and 5 bases from J; bases unmatched to any gene: 7. From germline, CDR1 is SGHRS and CDR2 YFSETQ. Here the CDR3 reads CASSGQGQGADEQYF. The CDR3 DNA follows: TGCGCCAGCAGCGGACAGGGACAGGGGGCGGACGAGCAGTACTTC.

The chain is built from TRBV11-2 and TRBJ2-7; 8 positions match TRBD1. Per germline, CDR1 SGHAT and CDR2 FQNNGV. V was pared by 1 base and J by 4 bases, with 6 bases of the junction left unmatched. The CDR3 totals 15 residues. Here the CDR3 reads CASSLVGDRNYEQYF. CDR3 bases: TGTGCCAGCAGCTTAGTAGGGGACAGGAATTACGAGCAGTACTTC.

This clone was observed a single time. This chain joins TRBV6-6 and TRBJ1-1; 7 bases fit TRBD1. The CDR3 length is 14 residues. Germline assignment: CDR1 MNHNY and CDR2 SVGAGI (reference sequence). Trimming at V came to 2 bases and at J to 6 bases, leaving 6 bases not matched to a gene. CDR3 loop: CASSYPGQVAEAFF. CDR3 DNA: TGTGCCAGCAGTTACCCCGGACAGGTTGCTGAAGCTTTCTTT.

The chain couples TRBV5-1 to TRBJ2-5; D perhaps matches TRBD1 (6 bases). V was shortened by 2 bases and J by 1 base, with 12 bases between the two germline ends. The germline CDR1 and CDR2 sequences are SGHRS and YFSETQ. The CDR3 is 15 amino acids. This chain's CDR3 is CASSFVGAPQETQYF. CDR3 bases: TGCGCCAGCAGCTTTGTGGGGGCCCCCCAAGAGACCCAGTACTTC.

The chain carries TRBV19 and TRBJ1-2; D remains ambiguous. Germline loops: CDR1 LNHDA, CDR2 SQIVND (reference sequence). CDR3 size: 12 residues. Trimming removed 4 bases from V and 5 bases from J, with 8 bases in between. As DNA, the CDR3 is TGTGCCAGTAGTAGTATACGGTATGGCTACACCTTC. It yields the protein CASSSIRYGYTF.

The V and J genes are TRBV5-1 and TRBJ2-6, with 7 bases that match TRBD1. Germline CDR1 and CDR2: SGHRS and YFSETQ. J lost 0 bases, V lost 2 bases, and 5 bases had no gene match. This CDR3 region has 17 residues. CDR3 region: CASSFGQAASGANVLTF. The CDR3 DNA sequence: TGCGCCAGCAGCTTCGGACAGGCGGCCTCTGGGGCCAACGTCCTGACTTTC.

The chain couples TRBV5-5 to TRBJ2-3, with 9 bases that match TRBD1. The CDR3 is 15 amino acids. V shed 3 bases, J shed 4 bases, and the junction held 6 bases outside the gene matches. Germline assignment: CDR1 SGHKS and CDR2 YYEKEE (reference sequence). The CDR3 is CASSSTGGGADTQYF. Written as DNA, the CDR3 is TGTGCCAGCAGCTCGACAGGGGGAGGCGCAGATACGCAGTATTTT.

This chain joins TRBV6-5 and TRBJ2-4, with TRBD2 as a possible D gene (6 bases). CDR1 is MNHEY and CDR2 is SVGAGI in the germline V gene. The CDR3 has 15 residues. V lost 5 bases and J lost 9, with 20 bases in between. The CDR3 sequence is CASSQKWMLGLIQYF. The CDR3 bases are TGTGCCAGCAGTCAAAAATGGATGCTGGGACTCATTCAGTACTTC.

This chain uses TRBV4-1 with TRBJ2-3; 9 bases are a match to TRBD1. Germline V gives CDR1 MGHRA, CDR2 YSYEKL. The CDR3 totals 13 residues. V trimming: 2 bases; J trimming: 9 bases; junction bases outside the gene matches: 3. The CDR3 here is CASSQYGQGTQYF. The CDR3 nucleotides are TGCGCCAGCAGCCAATACGGACAGGGGACGCAGTATTTT.

The gene calls are TRBV6-5 and TRBJ1-5; 10 nucleotides line up with TRBD1. This CDR3 has 15 residues. CDR1 and CDR2 (germline): MNHEY, SVGAGI. The V gene end was trimmed by 8 bases and the J gene end by 4 bases; junction bases not matched to a gene: 8. The CDR3 is CASARGTGVNQPQHF. CDR3 DNA: TGTGCCAGCGCTAGGGGGACAGGGGTGAATCAGCCCCAGCATTTT.

A few counts support this clone. The chain recombines TRBV7-9 with TRBJ1-1; 8 nucleotides align to TRBD1. Looked up from germline, CDR1 is SEHNR and CDR2 is FQNEAQ (reference sequence). V shed 2 bases, J shed 1 base, and the junction held 6 bases outside the gene matches. The length of the CDR3 is 16 residues. The CDR3 DNA reads as TGTGCCAGCAGCTTACCTGCCGGGACAGGGAACACTGAAGCTTTCTTT. It specifies CASSLPAGTGNTEAFF.

The chain has TRBV3-1 (or the pseudogene TRBV3-2) and TRBJ1-2; no reliable D call. Germline CDR1 reads LGHDT; CDR2 reads YNNKEL (reference sequence). The length of the CDR3 is 15 residues. Trimming left V 0 bases short and J 3 bases short, with 11 bases between. This chain's CDR3 is CASSQDGQKYYGYTF. DNA for the CDR3: TGTGCCAGCAGCCAAGATGGCCAAAAGTACTATGGCTACACCTTC.

The V call is TRBV2, the J call TRBJ1-3; tentative D call: TRBD1 (6 bases). The CDR3 is 14 residues long. Germline CDR1 and CDR2: SNHLY and FYNNEI. The V end was cut by 10 bases, the J end by 0 bases, with 13 bases between. Here the CDR3 reads CANGQFSSGNTIYF. DNA for the CDR3: TGTGCCAACGGACAGTTTAGCTCTGGAAACACCATATATTTT.

The genes are TRBV29-1 and TRBJ1-2; tentatively, D is TRBD1 (6 bases). The CDR3 spans 14 residues. Germline V lookup: CDR1 SQVTM, CDR2 ANQGSEA. Between the trimmed V and J ends, which lost 4 bases and 0 bases, there was a span of 12 bases. The CDR3 DNA is TGCAGCGTTGTTCGGGCAGGGGCTAACTATGGCTACACCTTC. This sequence encodes CSVVRAGANYGYTF.

The J gene is TRBJ2-7, the V gene TRBV11-3, with 9 bases matching TRBD2. With 1 base clipped from V and 4 bases from J, the junction kept 8 bases outside the gene matches. Germline lookup yields CDR1 SGHNT and CDR2 YENEEA. CDR3 length equals 16 residues. In DNA form, the CDR3 reads TGTGCCAGCAGCTTAGCCGCGGGGGGGGACCTATACGAGCAGTACTTC. The encoded protein is CASSLAAGGDLYEQYF.

The chain links TRBV15 to TRBJ1-3; D possibly corresponds to TRBD1 (6 bases). V was shortened by 1 base and J by 3 bases, with 16 bases between the two germline ends. Germline CDR1 LNHNV, CDR2 YYDKDF (reference sequence). The CDR3 has 17 residues. CDR3 nucleotide sequence: TGTGCCACCAGCAGAGCCGCCGGACAGATTGTTGGAAACACCATATATTTT. Translated, it gives CATSRAAGQIVGNTIYF. Based on the CDR3 plus reference TRBV15 and TRBJ1-3, the full variable domain is DAMVIQNPRYQVTQFGKPVTLSCSQTLNHNVMYWYQQKSSQAPKLLFHYYDKDFNNEADTPDNFQSRRPNTSFCFLDIRSPGLGDTAMYLCATSRAAGQIVGNTIYFGEGSWLTVV.

Only a few counts were recorded for this clone. The chain has TRBV11-3 and TRBJ2-5; TRBD1 matches at 7 bases. This CDR3 is built from 14 residues. The germline gives CDR1 SGHNT, CDR2 YENEEA. Trimming cost V 5 bases and J 7 bases; bases outside gene matches: 10. The CDR3 DNA reads TGTGCCAGCAGCCCCCGGACAGGAGAAGGGACCCAGTACTTC. Translated: CASSPRTGEGTQYF.

About this clone itself: The sample holds other DNA sequences that translate to the same CDR3. The chain is built from TRBV6-1 and TRBJ2-5, with D perhaps matching TRBD2 (6 bases). Germline CDR1 is MNHNS and CDR2 is SASEGT. The CDR3 contains 14 residues. V was pared by 1 base and J by 5 bases, with 11 bases between. As DNA, the CDR3 is TGTGCCAGCAGTGAAGGAGGGACTGGGGAGACCCAGTACTTC. It is translated as CASSEGGTGETQYF.

This chain connects TRBV3-1 (or the pseudogene TRBV3-2) to TRBJ2-5, with D possibly TRBD1 on 6 matching bases. V lost 0 bases, J lost 1 base, and 15 bases lay in between. Germline-derived CDR1 and CDR2 are LGHDT and YNNKEL (reference sequence). CDR3 size: 17 residues. The CDR3 spells CASSQDIIGQSQETQYF. In DNA, the CDR3 is TGTGCCAGCAGCCAAGATATAATTGGACAGAGCCAAGAGACCCAGTACTTC.

The V call is TRBV11-2, the J call TRBJ2-4, with D perhaps matching TRBD1 (5 bases). CDR3 length equals 14 residues. Trimming shortened V by 1 base and J by 7 bases, and 11 bases separated the two germline ends. Germline V lookup: CDR1 SGHAT, CDR2 FQNNGV. The CDR3 DNA reads as TGTGCCAGCAGCTTAGGCAGGGTTGGGAACATTCAGTACTTC. Translated: CASSLGRVGNIQYF. Complete variable domain (other parts from reference TRBV11-2 and TRBJ2-4): EAGVAQSPRYKIIEKRQSVAFWCNPISGHATLYWYQQILGQGPKLLIQFQNNGVVDDSQLPKDRFSAERLKGVDSTLKIQPAKLEDSAVYLCASSLGRVGNIQYFGAGTRLSVL.